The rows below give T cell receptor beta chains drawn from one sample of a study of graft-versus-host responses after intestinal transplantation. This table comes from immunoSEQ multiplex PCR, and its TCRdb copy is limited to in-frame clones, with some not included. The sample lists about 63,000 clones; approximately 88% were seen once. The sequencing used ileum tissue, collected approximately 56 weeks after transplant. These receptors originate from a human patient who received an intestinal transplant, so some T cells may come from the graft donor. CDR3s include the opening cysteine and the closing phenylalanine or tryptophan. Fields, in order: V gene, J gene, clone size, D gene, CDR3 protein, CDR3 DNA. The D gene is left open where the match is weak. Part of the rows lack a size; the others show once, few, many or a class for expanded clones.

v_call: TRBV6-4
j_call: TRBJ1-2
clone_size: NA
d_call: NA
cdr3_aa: CASSQETGTGGYTF
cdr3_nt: TGTGCCAGCAGCCAAGAGACAGGAACGGGTGGCTACACCTTC

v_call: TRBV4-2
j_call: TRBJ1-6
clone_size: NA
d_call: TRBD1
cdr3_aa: CASSQSGTGRNSPLHF
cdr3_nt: TGTGCCAGCAGCCAATCCGGGACAGGGCGTAATTCACCCCTCCACTTT

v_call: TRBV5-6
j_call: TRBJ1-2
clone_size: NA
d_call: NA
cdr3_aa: CASTPGADSYGYTF
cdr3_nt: TGTGCCAGCACCCCCGGGGCAGACTCCTATGGCTACACCTTC

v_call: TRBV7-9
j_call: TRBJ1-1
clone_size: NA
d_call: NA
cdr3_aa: CASSRDRQAFF
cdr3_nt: TGTGCCAGCAGCCGAGACAGACAAGCTTTCTTT

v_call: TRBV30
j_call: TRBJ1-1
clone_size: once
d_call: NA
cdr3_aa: CAWRPNTEAFF
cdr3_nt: TGTGCCTGGAGGCCAAACACTGAAGCTTTCTTT

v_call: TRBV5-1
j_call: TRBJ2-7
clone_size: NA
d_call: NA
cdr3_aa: CASSLLGPDYEQYF
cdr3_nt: TGCGCCAGCAGCTTGTTAGGTCCCGACTACGAGCAGTACTTC

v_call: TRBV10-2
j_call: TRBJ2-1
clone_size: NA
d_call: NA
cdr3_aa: CASSESDDYNEQFF
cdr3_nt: TGCGCCAGCAGTGAGTCGGACGACTACAATGAGCAGTTCTTC

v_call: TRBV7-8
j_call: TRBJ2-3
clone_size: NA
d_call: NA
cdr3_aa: CASSSRVASTDTQYF
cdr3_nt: TGTGCCAGCAGCTCTCGGGTCGCTAGCACAGATACGCAGTATTTT

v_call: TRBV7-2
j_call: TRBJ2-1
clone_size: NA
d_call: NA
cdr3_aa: CASSLASDSYNEQFF
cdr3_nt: TGTGCCAGCAGCTTAGCGTCCGATTCCTACAATGAGCAGTTCTTC

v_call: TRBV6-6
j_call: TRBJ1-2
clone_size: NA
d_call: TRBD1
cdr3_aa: CASREGQGAGYGYTF
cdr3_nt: TGTGCCAGCAGGGAAGGACAGGGGGCAGGCTATGGCTACACCTTC

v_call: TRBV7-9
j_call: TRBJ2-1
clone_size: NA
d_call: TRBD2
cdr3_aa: CASSGGTSGSANEQFF
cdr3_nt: TGTGCCAGCAGCGGAGGGACTAGCGGGAGTGCAAATGAGCAGTTCTTC

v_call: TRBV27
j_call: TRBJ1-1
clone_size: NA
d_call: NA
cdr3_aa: CASSFTNGGTEAFF
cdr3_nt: TGTGCCAGCAGTTTTACTAACGGGGGCACTGAAGCTTTCTTT

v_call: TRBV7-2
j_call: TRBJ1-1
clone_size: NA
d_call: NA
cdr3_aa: CASAAGAGTEAFF
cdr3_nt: TGTGCCAGCGCGGCCGGGGCAGGGACTGAAGCTTTCTTT

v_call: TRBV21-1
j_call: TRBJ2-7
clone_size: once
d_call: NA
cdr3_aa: CASSKGFLEGEVPTYEQYF
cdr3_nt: TGTGCCAGCAGCAAAGGGTTTCTGGAGGGAGAGGTTCCTACCTACGAGCAGTACTTC

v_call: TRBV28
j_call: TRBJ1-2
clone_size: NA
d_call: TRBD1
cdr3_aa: CASTSLGGQANYGYTF
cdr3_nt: TGTGCCAGCACCTCCCTTGGCGGACAGGCAAACTATGGCTACACCTTC

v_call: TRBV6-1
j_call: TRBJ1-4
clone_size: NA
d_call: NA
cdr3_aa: CASSGSRVEKLFF
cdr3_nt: TGTGCCAGCAGTGGATCCAGGGTCGAAAAACTGTTTTTT

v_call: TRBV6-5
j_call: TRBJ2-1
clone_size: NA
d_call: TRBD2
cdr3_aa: CASSSLAGLSYNEQFF
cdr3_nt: TGTGCCAGCAGTTCCCTAGCGGGACTCTCCTACAATGAGCAGTTCTTC

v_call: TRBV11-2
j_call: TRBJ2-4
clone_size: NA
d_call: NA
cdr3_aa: CASSVDLARIQYF
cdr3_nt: TGTGCCAGCAGCGTGGACCTGGCCCGCATTCAGTACTTC

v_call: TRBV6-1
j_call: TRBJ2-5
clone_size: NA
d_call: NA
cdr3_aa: CASSEAGQMLETQYF
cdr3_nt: TGTGCCAGCAGTGAAGCGGGACAAATGTTGGAGACCCAGTACTTC

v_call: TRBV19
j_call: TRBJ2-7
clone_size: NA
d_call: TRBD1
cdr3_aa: CASSTRQDRVDEQYF
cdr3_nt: TGTGCCAGTAGTACTCGCCAGGACAGGGTAGACGAGCAGTACTTC

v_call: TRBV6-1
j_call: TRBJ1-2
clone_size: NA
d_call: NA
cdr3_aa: CATPPGGGYGYTF
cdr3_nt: TGTGCCACCCCCCCGGGGGGGGGTTATGGCTACACCTTC

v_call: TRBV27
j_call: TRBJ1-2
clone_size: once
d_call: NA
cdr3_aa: CASTPTGGVAGYTF
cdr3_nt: TGTGCCAGCACCCCGACAGGTGGGGTAGCTGGCTACACCTTC

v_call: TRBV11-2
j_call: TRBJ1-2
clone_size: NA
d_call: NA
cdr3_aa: CASSKPGQVLPYGYTF
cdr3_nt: TGTGCCAGCAGCAAACCGGGCCAGGTCCTCCCCTATGGCTACACCTTC

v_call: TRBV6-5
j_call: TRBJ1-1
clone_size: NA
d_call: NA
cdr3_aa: CASGAGWGRRTEAFF
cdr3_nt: TGTGCCAGCGGGGCCGGATGGGGGCGCCGGACTGAAGCTTTCTTT

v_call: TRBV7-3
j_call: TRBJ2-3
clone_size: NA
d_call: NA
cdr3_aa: CASSLAGAYTDTQYF
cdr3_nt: TGTGCCAGCAGCTTAGCGGGGGCCTACACAGATACGCAGTATTTT

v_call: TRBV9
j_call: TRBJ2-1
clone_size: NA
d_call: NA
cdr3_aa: CASTHSRTSHNEQFF
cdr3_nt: TGTGCCAGCACCCACTCCCGGACTTCGCACAATGAGCAGTTCTTC

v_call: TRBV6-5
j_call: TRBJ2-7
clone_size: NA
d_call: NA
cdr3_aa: CASSYDSSYEQYF
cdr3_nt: TGTGCCAGCAGTTACGACAGCTCCTACGAGCAGTACTTC

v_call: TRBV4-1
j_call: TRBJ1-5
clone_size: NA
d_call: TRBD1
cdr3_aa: CASSQETGGALNSNQPQHF
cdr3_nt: TGCGCCAGCAGCCAAGAGACAGGGGGGGCTCTAAATAGCAATCAGCCCCAGCATTTT

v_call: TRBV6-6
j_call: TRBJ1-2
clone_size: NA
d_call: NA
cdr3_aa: CASSFSTELYGYTF
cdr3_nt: TGTGCCAGCAGTTTTTCGACAGAGCTCTATGGCTACACCTTC

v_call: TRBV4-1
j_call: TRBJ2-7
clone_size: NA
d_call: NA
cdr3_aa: CASSQVQRSYEQYF
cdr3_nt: TGCGCCAGCAGCCAAGTTCAGAGGTCCTACGAGCAGTACTTC

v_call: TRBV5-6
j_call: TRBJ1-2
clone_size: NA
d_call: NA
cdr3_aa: CASSVGDAYGYTF
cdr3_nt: TGTGCCAGCAGCGTCGGGGACGCCTATGGCTACACCTTC

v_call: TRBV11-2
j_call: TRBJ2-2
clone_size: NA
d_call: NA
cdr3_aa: CASSFASTGELFF
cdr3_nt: TGTGCCAGCAGCTTTGCCTCCACCGGGGAGCTGTTTTTT

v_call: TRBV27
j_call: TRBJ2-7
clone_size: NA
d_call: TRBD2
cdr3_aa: CATSRTSGTTYEQYF
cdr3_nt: TGTGCCACCTCTAGGACTAGCGGGACAACCTACGAGCAGTACTTC

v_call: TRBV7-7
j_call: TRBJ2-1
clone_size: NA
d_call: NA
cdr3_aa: CASSLTKGEGEQFF
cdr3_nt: TGTGCCAGCAGCTTGACGAAGGGGGAAGGTGAGCAGTTCTTC

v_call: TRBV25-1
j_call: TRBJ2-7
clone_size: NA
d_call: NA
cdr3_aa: CASSSSTRGYEQYF
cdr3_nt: TGTGCCAGCAGTTCTAGTACCCGGGGCTACGAGCAGTACTTC

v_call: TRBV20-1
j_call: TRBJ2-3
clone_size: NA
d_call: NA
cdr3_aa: CSAPATDTQYF
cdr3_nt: TGCAGTGCCCCCGCTACAGATACGCAGTATTTT

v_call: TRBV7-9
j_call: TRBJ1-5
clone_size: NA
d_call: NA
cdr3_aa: CASSLGRGPQHF
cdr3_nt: TGTGCCAGCAGCTTAGGTAGGGGGCCCCAGCATTTT

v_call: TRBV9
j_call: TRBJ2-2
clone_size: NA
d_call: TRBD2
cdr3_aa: CASTLEGSGGVNTGELFF
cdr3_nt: TGTGCCAGCACCCTCGAGGGTAGCGGGGGGGTGAACACCGGGGAGCTGTTTTTT

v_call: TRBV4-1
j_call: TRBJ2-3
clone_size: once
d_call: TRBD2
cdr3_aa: CASSHLAGSTDTQYF
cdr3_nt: TGCGCCAGCAGCCACCTAGCGGGAAGCACAGATACGCAGTATTTT

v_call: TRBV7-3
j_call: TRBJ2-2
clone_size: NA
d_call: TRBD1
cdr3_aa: CASSPIPQDRAGSGELFF
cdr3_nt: TGTGCCAGCAGCCCCATTCCCCAGGACAGGGCCGGGTCCGGGGAGCTGTTTTTT

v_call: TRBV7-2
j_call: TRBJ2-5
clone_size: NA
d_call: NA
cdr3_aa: CASSRGLGETQYF
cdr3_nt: TGTGCCAGCAGCAGAGGACTGGGGGAGACCCAGTACTTC

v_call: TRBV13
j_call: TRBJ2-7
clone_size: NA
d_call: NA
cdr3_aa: CASSLGQGGSYEQYF
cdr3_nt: TGTGCCAGCAGCTTAGGGCAGGGGGGCTCCTACGAGCAGTACTTC

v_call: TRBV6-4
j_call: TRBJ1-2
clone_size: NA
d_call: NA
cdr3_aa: CASSDREGSYGYTF
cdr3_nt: TGTGCCAGCAGTGACCGGGAGGGATCCTATGGCTACACCTTC

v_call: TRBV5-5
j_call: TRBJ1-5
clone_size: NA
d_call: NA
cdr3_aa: CASSPGTGPNQPQHF
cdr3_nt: TGTGCCAGCAGCCCCGGAACAGGGCCCAATCAGCCCCAGCATTTT

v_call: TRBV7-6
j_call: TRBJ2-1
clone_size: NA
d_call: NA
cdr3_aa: CASSLVSPTSYNEQFF
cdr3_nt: TGTGCCAGCAGCTTAGTTTCCCCAACGTCCTACAATGAGCAGTTCTTC